The 10 T cell receptor beta chains presented below share a single source sample, sequenced in a study of beta chain features in type 1 diabetes. Expressed TCRB transcripts got sequenced, as all isolated RNA was reverse transcribed. Method: immunoSEQ multiplex PCR; TCRdb's copy keeps in-frame clones and lacks some. In the table there are a few hundred thousand clones, 15% to 20% of which are singletons. Sequencing was done on a sample of naive CD4+ T cells from blood. These receptors were obtained from a woman aged 18-30 years in good health.

This rearrangement joins TRBV10-3 to TRBJ2-7; D might be TRBD1 (6 bases). The CDR3 is 13 residues long. V lost 8 bases and J 0 bases, leaving 11 bases between the germline ends. Looked up from germline, CDR1 is ENHRY and CDR2 is SYGVKD. In DNA, the CDR3 is TGTGCCATCGGACAGCTAGCCTCCTACGAGCAGTACTTC. This encodes CAIGQLASYEQYF.

The chain has TRBV19 and TRBJ2-7; perhaps TRBD1 as D (6 bases). CDR3 length equals 14 residues. Trimming took 4 bases from V and 7 from J, leaving 17 bases between them. The V gene's germline CDR1 is LNHDA and CDR2 SQIVND (reference sequence). Written as DNA, the CDR3 is TGTGCCAGTAGTACTCCGGGACACACGGGAGAGCAGTACTTC. This translates into CASSTPGHTGEQYF.

The chain couples TRBV7-9 to TRBJ2-1, with D unresolved. V dropped 5 bases and J dropped 2 bases, with 10 bases sitting between them. The V gene's germline CDR1 is SEHNR and CDR2 FQNEAQ (reference sequence). The CDR3 totals 14 residues. The CDR3 sequence: CASSQNLPYNEQFF. The DNA of the CDR3 is TGTGCCAGCAGCCAAAACTTACCCTACAATGAGCAGTTCTTC.

In this sample, this clone turned up a few times. For the CDR3, the DNA is TGCGCCAGCAGCTTGGACCCTAGCGGAAGCTACAATGAGCAGTTCTTC. The encoded protein is CASSLDPSGSYNEQFF. V and J are TRBV5-1 and TRBJ2-1; TRBD2 aligns across 7 bases. This CDR3 has 16 residues. Germline V lookup: CDR1 SGHRS, CDR2 YFSETQ. With V trimmed by 0 bases and J by 3 bases, 6 bases remained unmatched. Based on the CDR3 plus reference TRBV5-1 and TRBJ2-1, the full variable domain is KAGVTQTPRYLIKTRGQQVTLSCSPISGHRSVSWYQQTPGQGLQFLFEYFSETQRNKGNFPGRFSGRQFSNSRSEMNVSTLELGDSALYLCASSLDPSGSYNEQFFGPGTRLTVL.

This clone was seen only a few times. This sequence joins TRBV18 and TRBJ1-2; 10 bases are shared with TRBD1. CDR1 is KGHSH and CDR2 is LQKENI in the germline V gene. J lost 6 bases, V lost 3 bases, and 7 bases had no gene match. The CDR3 totals 15 residues. In DNA form, the CDR3 reads TGTGCCAGCTCACCCCTTATGGGGACAGGGGATGGCTACACCTTC. Amino acid sequence: CASSPLMGTGDGYTF.

This clone showed up just a few times. The chain joins TRBV11-2 to TRBJ2-7; 8 bases agree with TRBD1. The ends lost 6 bases at V and 3 bases at J; junction bases unmatched: 7. Germline assignment: CDR1 SGHAT and CDR2 FQNNGV. This CDR3 has 14 residues. CDR3 sequence reads: CASRRPGQDYEQYF. Written as DNA, the CDR3 is TGTGCCAGCAGGCGACCGGGACAGGACTACGAGCAGTACTTC.

This clone has only a few counts. Other DNA sequences of this sample code for an identical CDR3. The gene calls are TRBV10-3 and TRBJ2-3, with a tentative D call TRBD2 (6 bases). V gave up 6 bases and J gave up 0 bases, with 13 bases separating them. The CDR3 has 15 residues. CDR1 is ENHRY and CDR2 is SYGVKD in the germline V gene. In DNA, the CDR3 is TGTGCCATCAGAGCGTCAGGAGGGAGCACAGATACGCAGTATTTT. Translating gives CAIRASGGSTDTQYF.

The rearrangement joins TRBV29-1 to TRBJ2-7; D is perhaps TRBD2 (6 bases). The CDR3 extends over 13 amino acids. Trimming left V 4 bases short and J 2 bases short, with 12 bases between. Germline loops: CDR1 SQVTM, CDR2 ANQGSEA. The CDR3 loop is CSVVGSGPYEQYF. CDR3 nucleotide sequence: TGCAGCGTTGTCGGTAGCGGCCCCTACGAGCAGTACTTC.

This clone came up a few times. The chain employs TRBV5-1 and TRBJ1-6; 8 bases are a match to TRBD1. Germline-derived CDR1 and CDR2 are SGHRS and YFSETQ. The CDR3 is 14 residues long. The J segment lost 8 bases and the V segment lost 4 bases, leaving 5 bases of the junction unmatched. The CDR3 region is CASSPTDRDSPLHF. CDR3 DNA sequence: TGCGCCAGCAGCCCGACGGACAGGGATTCACCCCTCCACTTT. Variable domain in full (rest from reference TRBV5-1 and TRBJ1-6): KAGVTQTPRYLIKTRGQQVTLSCSPISGHRSVSWYQQTPGQGLQFLFEYFSETQRNKGNFPGRFSGRQFSNSRSEMNVSTLELGDSALYLCASSPTDRDSPLHFGNGTRLTVT.

V and J are TRBV4-1 and TRBJ1-1; 12 positions agree with TRBD1. The CDR3 is made up of 15 amino acids. CDR1 MGHRA and CDR2 YSYEKL come from the germline V gene. J was trimmed by 11 bases and V by 2 bases; bases with no gene match: 9. In DNA form, the CDR3 reads TGCGCCAGCAGCCAACATCGGGACAGGGGGCTTCGGGCTTTCTTT. Translation gives CASSQHRDRGLRAFF.